This entry lists 17 T cell receptor beta chains sequenced from one sample in a study of CD8 T cells in ankylosing spondylitis. In TCRdb, the 5' RACE reads were re-called with MiXCR into one record per CDR3 protein. This sample has approximately 250,000 distinct CDR3 sequences, with over 30% found just once. The sequenced sample was blood, either unsorted or a sorted T cell fraction (not recorded which). Every receptor here comes from a male donor with ankylosing spondylitis or in good health (not recorded which).

This chain uses TRBV5-1 with TRBJ2-1, with TRBD1 matching over 7 bases. The CDR3 has 15 residues. Germline CDR1 SGHRS, CDR2 YFSETQ. J gave up 7 bases and V 4 bases, and 11 bases lay outside the gene matches. CDR3 loop: CASSGADRVRNEQFF. The CDR3 bases are TGCGCCAGCAGCGGGGCCGACAGGGTTCGAAATGAGCAGTTCTTC.

This clonotype was observed at least ten times. The gene calls are TRBV20-1 and TRBJ1-5, with a possible D match to TRBD1 (6 bases). Germline V gene sequence: CDR1 DFQATT, CDR2 SNEGSKA (reference sequence). The CDR3 length is 15 residues. Trimming left V 3 bases short and J 0 bases short, with 12 bases between. The CDR3 nucleotides are TGCAGTGCTAGGGGGGCCGGGGGTAGCAATCAGCCCCAGCATTTT. Amino acids: CSARGAGGSNQPQHF.

The chain employs TRBV20-1 and TRBJ1-5; D may be TRBD1 (5 bases). The V end lost 3 bases, the J end lost 0 bases, and 9 bases lay between the germline ends. CDR3 size: 14 residues. The germline CDR1 and CDR2 sequences are DFQATT and SNEGSKA (reference sequence). The CDR3 sequence is CSASEGYSNQPQHF. The CDR3 coding sequence is TGCAGTGCTAGTGAGGGGTATAGCAATCAGCCCCAGCATTTT.

This clonotype was seen only a few times. The chain couples TRBV7-9 to TRBJ2-3; either TRBD1 or TRBD2 may fit D (6 bases each). CDR1 and CDR2 (germline): SEHNR, FQNEAQ (reference sequence). V gave up 5 bases and J gave up 3 bases, with 12 bases separating them. The length of the CDR3 is 14 residues. CDR3 protein: CASSIRGVTDTQYF. The CDR3 DNA reads TGTGCCAGCAGCATAAGGGGGGTAACAGATACGCAGTATTTT.

The chain combines TRBV6-2 or TRBV6-3 with TRBJ2-7; 8 bases are a match to TRBD2. The CDR3 totals 14 residues. The V and J ends lost 11 bases and 3 bases, in that order; junction bases with no gene match: 12. Germline V gene data show CDR1 as MNHEY and CDR2 as SVGEGT. The CDR3 sequence is CASGGVAGIYEQYF. The CDR3 DNA sequence: TGTGCCTCAGGTGGGGTAGCGGGGATCTACGAGCAGTACTTC.

This clonotype was picked up a small number of times. The chain joins TRBV7-9 to TRBJ2-7; perhaps TRBD1 as D (6 bases). The V end was cut by 5 bases, the J end by 5 bases, with 13 bases between. The germline V gene encodes CDR1 SEHNR and CDR2 FQNEAQ (reference sequence). CDR3 length: 13 residues. DNA of the CDR3: TGTGCCAGCAGCACCCAGGGGTCGGACGAGCAGTACTTC. Protein product: CASSTQGSDEQYF.

This chain connects TRBV5-1 to TRBJ2-3; 12 nucleotides agree with TRBD2. The V gene end was trimmed by 0 bases and the J gene end by 8 bases; junction bases not matched to a gene: 4. The CDR3 consists of 15 residues. The germline V gene encodes CDR1 SGHRS and CDR2 YFSETQ. This chain's CDR3 is CASSLETSGGRTQYF. The DNA for the CDR3 is TGCGCCAGCAGCTTGGAGACTAGCGGGGGCCGTACGCAGTATTTT.

This clonotype was detected a few times. The gene calls are TRBV12-3 or TRBV12-4 and TRBJ1-1, with 10 positions matching TRBD1. The CDR3 runs to 16 residues. The V gene end was trimmed by 6 bases and the J gene end by 3 bases; junction bases not matched to a gene: 10. CDR3 DNA: TGTGCCAGCAGCCCACTCCGACAGGGGGCTGACACTGAAGCTTTCTTT. Its protein is CASSPLRQGADTEAFF.

V and J are TRBV6-5 and TRBJ2-2; D is ambiguous. The V gene's germline CDR1 is MNHEY and CDR2 SVGAGI. CDR3 length: 12 amino acids. The V gene lost 5 bases and the J gene lost 6 bases, with 7 bases spanning the gap. The CDR3 protein is CASSGIAGELFF. DNA of the CDR3: TGTGCCAGCAGTGGGATAGCCGGGGAGCTGTTTTTT.

This clonotype was seen a few times. V and J are TRBV20-1 and TRBJ2-1; D call uncertain. V was clipped by 0 bases and J by 5 bases, with 11 bases between them. Looked up from germline, CDR1 is DFQATT and CDR2 is SNEGSKA (reference sequence). The CDR3 consists of 14 residues. In nucleotides, the CDR3 is TGCAGTGCTAGAGATTTCAGCAACCACAATGAGCAGTTCTTC. This codes for CSARDFSNHNEQFF.

This clonotype has ten or more counts. This chain joins TRBV6-5 and TRBJ2-7; D is possibly TRBD2 (5 bases). The CDR3 is 12 amino acids. Germline V CDR1 and CDR2: MNHEY, SVGAGI. V dropped 6 bases and J dropped 2 bases, with 8 bases sitting between them. CDR3 amino acids: CASSPGTYEQYF. The CDR3 DNA follows: TGTGCCAGCAGCCCCGGGACCTACGAGCAGTACTTC.

The V and J genes are TRBV3-1 and TRBJ2-7; no definite D call. This CDR3 has 13 residues. The V end lost 2 bases, the J end lost 6 bases, and 11 bases lay between the germline ends. Germline V lookup: CDR1 LGHDT, CDR2 YNNKEL (reference sequence). CDR3 amino acids: CASSQSWASEQYF. The CDR3 nucleotides are TGTGCCAGCAGCCAATCTTGGGCCTCCGAGCAGTACTTC.

This clonotype came up a few times. The chain employs TRBV12-3 or TRBV12-4 and TRBJ1-3, with 7 bases lining up with TRBD1. The CDR3 extends over 14 amino acids. V was pared by 4 bases and J by 3 bases, with 3 bases of the junction left unmatched. CDR3 protein: CASSWDSRGNTIYF. The CDR3 DNA sequence: TGTGCCAGCAGTTGGGACAGCCGTGGAAACACCATATATTTT.

In its sample, this clonotype was seen many times. The chain joins TRBV6-5 to TRBJ2-5, with D maybe TRBD1 (8 bases). Germline assignment: CDR1 MNHEY and CDR2 SVGAGI. There are 16 residues in the CDR3. Trimming took off 4 bases at V and 4 bases at J, with 19 bases between the two ends. This chain's CDR3 is CASSSWTGRVGETQYF. The DNA for the CDR3 is TGTGCCAGCAGTTCCTGGACAGGGAGGGTAGGAGAGACCCAGTACTTC.

This chain uses TRBV10-3 with TRBJ2-1; D uncertain. CDR3 length: 14 residues. Germline values: CDR1 ENHRY, CDR2 SYGVKD. V lost 0 bases, J lost 7 bases, and 10 bases lay in between. The CDR3 region is CAISESDSSNEQFF. In nucleotides, the CDR3 is TGTGCCATCAGTGAGTCGGATAGCTCGAATGAGCAGTTCTTC.

The rearrangement links TRBV12-3 or TRBV12-4 to TRBJ2-5, with 9 bases identical to TRBD1. V gave up 7 bases and J gave up 5 bases; unmatched junction bases: 5. This CDR3 has 13 amino acids. In DNA, the CDR3 is TGTGCCAGCACCTGGACAGGGGATGAGACCCAGTACTTC. Translating it yields CASTWTGDETQYF.

This clonotype was counted between two and nine times. The chain combines TRBV7-6 with TRBJ2-5; 7 nucleotides agree with TRBD1. CDR1 is SGHVS, CDR2 FNYEAQ, per germline. V gave up 1 base and J gave up 12 bases; unmatched junction bases: 11. There are 14 residues in the CDR3. CDR3 region: CASSLVRRDSVKYF. The CDR3 DNA reads as TGTGCCAGCAGCTTAGTACGCCGGGACAGCGTTAAGTACTTC.